This TCR beta chain was documented in a study of T-cell memory formation after mild COVID-19. Study details: The study found TCR clusters largely donor specific.

This clonotype showed up many times. Germline assignment: CDR1 LGHNA and CDR2 YSLEER. The CDR3 runs to 15 residues. The germline V and J ends were trimmed by 0 bases and 8 bases, with 14 bases remaining between them. Using constant-segment primers, 5'RACE produced TCR alpha and TCR beta cDNA libraries carrying sample barcodes and UMIs. Using its own MiXCR run on the 5' RACE reads, TCRdb lists one record per CDR3 protein. The sample holds 200,000 to 250,000 distinct CDR3 sequences, over 9.5% seen once. This chain connects TRBV4-3 to TRBJ1-3; the D is unclear. Input material: PBMCs or a T cell subset sorted from them (not recorded which). The sequence came from a man younger than 35 who had mild COVID-19 (a few samples of this study predate the infection). Cell type and time point are not known. CDR3 sequence (DNA): TGCGCCAGCAGCCAAGATAGGAACTCTGGGGACACCATATATTTT. It translates to CASSQDRNSGDTIYF.